The 32 T cell receptor beta chains presented below share a single source sample, sequenced in a study of T cells in Graves' hyperthyroidism and ophthalmopathy. TCR beta CDR3 sequences were amplified from RNA transcripts. The HTBI primer set served for first-round RT-PCR of the TCR CDR3. In TCRdb, the multiplex PCR reads were re-called with MiXCR into one record per CDR3 protein. This table has around 420,000 distinct CDR3 sequences, around 14% appearing once. The sample taken for sequencing was blood. The origin of the receptors is a woman aged 18-29 years with Graves' hyperthyroidism.

This clonotype was detected many times. The chain is built from TRBV12-3 or TRBV12-4 and TRBJ2-7; 12 bases are shared with TRBD2. The CDR3 length is 15 residues. V was pared by 6 bases and J by 7 bases, with 10 bases of the junction left unmatched. Here the CDR3 DNA reads TGTGCCAGCAGCCTTGGACTAGCGGGAACCTGGGAGCAGTACTTC. Encoded protein: CASSLGLAGTWEQYF.

In this sample, this clonotype turned up many times. J is TRBJ1-1 and V is TRBV20-1; a possible D gene is TRBD1 (5 bases). CDR1 is DFQATT, CDR2 SNEGSKA, per germline (reference sequence). Trimming cost V 1 base and J 0 bases, with 9 bases left between them. This CDR3 is built from 14 residues. CDR3 bases: TGCAGTGCTAGAGGGGGCCAGGTGAACACTGAAGCTTTCTTT. Protein product: CSARGGQVNTEAFF.

This clonotype was seen only once. The CDR3 ends on some other residue instead of the conserved phenylalanine or tryptophan, so this is likely a read error. The J gene is TRBJ2-5, the V gene TRBV5-1, with a possible D match to TRBD2 (6 bases). The V end was cut by 3 bases, the J end by 2 bases, with 20 bases between. This CDR3 has 17 residues. Germline V gives CDR1 SGHRS, CDR2 YFSETQ. CDR3 DNA sequence: TGCGCCAGCAGCTCCGGGACGATAGCCGCGGGGCAAGAGACCCAGTACCTC. Encoded protein: CASSSGTIAAGQETQYL.

This clonotype was counted many times. This chain links TRBV13 with TRBJ1-1, with 7 bases aligning to TRBD1. The CDR3 spans 13 residues. V shed 5 bases, J shed 4 bases, and the junction held 4 bases outside the gene matches. Germline values: CDR1 PRHDT, CDR2 FYEKMQ (reference sequence). The DNA of the CDR3 is TGTGCCAGCAGCCCGAGGGGGCGCACTGAAGCTTTCTTT. Translation gives CASSPRGRTEAFF.

This clonotype was seen many times. This sequence joins TRBV12-3 or TRBV12-4 and TRBJ2-7; TRBD2 agrees at 10 bases. The junction had 13 bases not matched to a gene; V was cut back by 6 bases and J by 2 bases. This CDR3 spans 17 amino acids. The CDR3 here is CASSSPFRLAGTYEQYF. The CDR3 DNA follows: TGTGCCAGCAGCTCACCTTTTAGACTAGCGGGTACCTACGAGCAGTACTTC.

The genes are TRBV28 and TRBJ2-1; D unclear. CDR1 is MDHEN, CDR2 SYDVKM, per germline. The CDR3 has 14 amino acids. V gave up 6 bases and J gave up 4 bases, with 13 bases separating them. CDR3 sequence: CASSSNSRYNEQFF. In nucleotides, the CDR3 is TGTGCCAGCAGCTCCAATTCCCGATACAATGAGCAGTTCTTC.

The sample holds a few counts of this clonotype. The chain carries TRBV5-1 and TRBJ2-5; weak D call: TRBD2 (5 bases). This CDR3 spans 16 amino acids. V dropped 5 bases and J dropped 2 bases, with 19 bases sitting between them. CDR1 is SGHRS and CDR2 is YFSETQ in the germline V gene. Here the CDR3 reads CASRETRGGWQETQYF. The CDR3 DNA is TGCGCCAGCAGAGAGACCCGGGGTGGGTGGCAAGAGACCCAGTACTTC.

Ten or more counts support this clonotype. The chain recombines TRBV7-3 with TRBJ2-1; D gene uncertain. Germline values: CDR1 SGHTA, CDR2 FQGTGA. The ends were cut back, 2 bases at V and 5 bases at J, with 7 bases in the middle. This CDR3 spans 13 amino acids. The CDR3 is CASSLGSNNEQFF. In DNA, the CDR3 is TGTGCCAGCAGCTTAGGTAGCAACAATGAGCAGTTCTTC.

The DNA of the CDR3 is TGTGCCAGCAGTAAGCCGGTGACCGGGGAGCTGTTTTTT. Its translation is CASSKPVTGELFF. This sequence joins TRBV12-3 or TRBV12-4 and TRBJ2-2; D gene ambiguous. Trimming stripped 5 bases from V and 5 bases from J, with 9 bases between. This CDR3 region has 13 residues.

This clonotype has a count of ten or more. The V and J genes are TRBV7-3 and TRBJ2-1; 11 nucleotides agree with TRBD2. Germline loops: CDR1 SGHTA, CDR2 FQGTGA. The CDR3 has 17 residues. Trimming at V came to 1 base and at J to 6 bases, leaving 8 bases not matched to a gene. CDR3 sequence: CASSLRVAGGSGNEQFF. The CDR3 coding sequence is TGTGCCAGCAGCTTAAGAGTAGCGGGAGGGTCGGGCAATGAGCAGTTCTTC.

This clonotype was counted a few times. The rearrangement uses TRBV7-9 and TRBJ2-1; 7 positions agree with TRBD2. This CDR3 spans 17 amino acids. Per the germline V gene, CDR1 is SEHNR and CDR2 is FQNEAQ (reference sequence). Trimming removed 1 base from V and 5 bases from J; junction bases left unmatched: 11. CDR3 residues: CASSLVGTTTDHNEQFF. The CDR3 bases are TGTGCCAGCAGCTTAGTTGGGACTACCACCGACCACAATGAGCAGTTCTTC.

The chain combines TRBV9 with TRBJ2-7; 8 bases are shared with TRBD1. Trimming at V came to 3 bases and at J to 6 bases, leaving 8 bases not matched to a gene. The germline CDR1 and CDR2 sequences are SGDLS and YYNGEE. The CDR3 is 14 residues long. In DNA form, the CDR3 reads TGTGCCAGCAGCGAGGGACAGGCCCCGGGCGAGCAGTACTTC. Protein: CASSEGQAPGEQYF. Using reference TRBV9 and TRBJ2-7 for the parts outside the CDR3, the full variable domain is DSGVTQTPKHLITATGQRVTLRCSPRSGDLSVYWYQQSLDQGLQFLIQYYNGEERAKGNILERFSAQQFPDLHSELNLSSLELGDSALYFCASSEGQAPGEQYFGPGTRLTVT.

This clonotype was seen ten or more times. The chain joins TRBV5-1 to TRBJ1-5, with 8 bases aligning to TRBD1. With 5 bases clipped from V and 1 base from J, the junction kept 5 bases outside the gene matches. The CDR3 length is 15 residues. Germline V lookup: CDR1 SGHRS, CDR2 YFSETQ. In DNA form, the CDR3 reads TGCGCCAGCAGACCGACAGGGGACAGCAATCAGCCCCAGCATTTT. Its translation is CASRPTGDSNQPQHF.

Ten or more counts support this clonotype. This chain links TRBV2 with TRBJ1-1; unclear D gene. The CDR3 totals 16 residues. V was shortened by 0 bases and J by 4 bases, with 15 bases between the two germline ends. The germline gives CDR1 SNHLY, CDR2 FYNNEI. Here the CDR3 DNA reads TGTGCCAGCAGTGAAGCAAAGGGAGGGAGTCGCACTGAAGCTTTCTTT. Encoded protein: CASSEAKGGSRTEAFF.

This clonotype was counted ten times or more. V and J are TRBV27 and TRBJ1-6; 9 positions match TRBD1. This CDR3 spans 19 amino acids. Germline V lookup: CDR1 MNHEY, CDR2 SMNVEV (reference sequence). The V segment lost 2 bases and the J segment 4 bases; nucleotides outside the gene matches: 12. CDR3 sequence (DNA): TGTGCCAGCAGTTTACTTAACACAGGGGGCAAGGGATATAATTCACCCCTCCACTTT. This gives the protein CASSLLNTGGKGYNSPLHF.

This clonotype has at least ten counts. The rearrangement uses TRBV2 and TRBJ1-2; D not resolved. V lost 5 bases to trimming and J lost 5 bases, with 15 bases between them. CDR1 is SNHLY, CDR2 FYNNEI, per germline. The CDR3 has 14 amino acids. The CDR3 reads CASSQGRVAYGYTF. In DNA form, the CDR3 reads TGTGCCAGCAGTCAAGGGCGGGTGGCTTATGGCTACACCTTC.

This clonotype has ten or more counts. The chain joins TRBV20-1 to TRBJ2-7, with D unclear. The CDR3 is 12 amino acids. Deletions cut 5 bases from V and 0 bases from J, with 8 bases between. Germline loops: CDR1 DFQATT, CDR2 SNEGSKA (reference sequence). The CDR3 region has the DNA TGCAGTGCTCCGGCCGACTCCTACGAGCAGTACTTC. Amino acid sequence: CSAPADSYEQYF.

This clonotype has at least ten counts. The gene calls are TRBV15 and TRBJ1-5; D is possibly TRBD1 (5 bases). Between the trimmed V and J ends, which lost 1 base and 7 bases, there was a span of 14 bases. Germline CDR1 reads LNHNV; CDR2 reads YYDKDF (reference sequence). This CDR3 is built from 15 residues. CDR3 nucleotide sequence: TGTGCCACCAGCAGAGGCTACCAGGGTTTCCAGCCCCAGCATTTT. As protein: CATSRGYQGFQPQHF.

This clonotype was observed a few times. The chain links TRBV7-9 to TRBJ2-2; a weak D match, TRBD2 (6 bases). The CDR3 is 13 amino acids. V shed 5 bases and J shed 6 bases, with 10 bases lying between them. Germline lookup yields CDR1 SEHNR and CDR2 FQNEAQ (reference sequence). CDR3 coding DNA: TGTGCCAGCAGCCCCCGACTAGCCGGGGAGCTGTTTTTT. Its protein is CASSPRLAGELFF.

This clonotype was detected ten times or more. The chain combines TRBV30 with TRBJ1-1; no firm D call. Germline assignment: CDR1 GTSNPN and CDR2 SVGIG (reference sequence). The CDR3 is made up of 13 amino acids. V dropped 3 bases and J dropped 2 bases, with 10 bases sitting between them. The CDR3 DNA is TGTGCCTGGAGCGGAACTACAAACACTGAAGCTTTCTTT. Its protein product is CAWSGTTNTEAFF.

This clonotype was detected many times. The V and J genes are TRBV3-1 and TRBJ1-2; D possibly corresponds to TRBD1 (5 bases). Deletions cut 4 bases from V and 3 bases from J, with 9 bases between. The length of the CDR3 is 13 residues. Germline lookup yields CDR1 LGHDT and CDR2 YNNKEL (reference sequence). The CDR3 here is CASSLRGHYGYTF. The CDR3 nucleotides read TGTGCCAGCAGCCTCCGGGGCCACTATGGCTACACCTTC.

The chain uses TRBV28 and TRBJ2-3, with a tentative D call TRBD2 (6 bases). Trimming removed 3 bases from V and 1 base from J, with 8 bases in between. Germline CDR1 reads MDHEN; CDR2 reads SYDVKM. The CDR3 loop spans 14 amino acids. Here the CDR3 reads CASSFRRGTDTQYF. CDR3 nucleotides: TGTGCCAGCAGTTTCAGGAGGGGCACAGATACGCAGTATTTT.

In its sample, this clonotype was seen many times. The rearrangement links TRBV27 to TRBJ2-5; D is unresolved. Germline CDR1 and CDR2: MNHEY and SMNVEV (reference sequence). This CDR3 region has 14 residues. The V and J ends lost 0 bases and 3 bases respectively, with 8 bases between them. This CDR3 reads CASSLSRREETQYF. The CDR3 nucleotides read TGTGCCAGCAGTTTATCGCGTCGGGAAGAGACCCAGTACTTC.

The table lists this clonotype with many counts. The chain recombines TRBV12-3 or TRBV12-4 with TRBJ2-1; no firm D call. CDR3 size: 13 residues. V lost 6 bases to trimming and J lost 4 bases, with 10 bases between them. The CDR3, as DNA: TGTGCCAGCAGCCGGATGGCGTACAATGAGCAGTTCTTC. As protein: CASSRMAYNEQFF.

At least ten counts were recorded for this clonotype. The chain carries TRBV11-2 and TRBJ1-2; possibly TRBD1 for D (5 bases). CDR3 length equals 18 residues. Between the trimmed V and J ends, which lost 2 bases and 6 bases, there was a span of 25 bases. Looked up from germline, CDR1 is SGHAT and CDR2 is FQNNGV. The CDR3 spells CASSLYRPFGQEKDGYTF. DNA for the CDR3: TGTGCCAGCAGCTTATATCGCCCCTTCGGACAAGAAAAAGATGGCTACACCTTC.

The V call is TRBV7-9, the J call TRBJ2-7; 8 bases are a match to TRBD2. Germline-derived CDR1 and CDR2 are SEHNR and FQNEAQ (reference sequence). This CDR3 has 15 residues. V shed 7 bases, J shed 5 bases, and the junction held 13 bases outside the gene matches. The CDR3 is CASTFGAGEAHEQYF. The CDR3 DNA follows: TGTGCCAGCACCTTCGGAGCGGGAGAGGCCCACGAGCAGTACTTC.

The rearrangement links TRBV19 to TRBJ2-7; TRBD2 matches at 7 bases. Trimming cost V 5 bases and J 1 base; bases outside gene matches: 11. CDR1 and CDR2 from the germline V gene are LNHDA and SQIVND (reference sequence). There are 16 residues in the CDR3. CDR3 sequence: CASSAYWGGESYEQYF. The CDR3 region has the DNA TGTGCCAGTAGTGCTTACTGGGGGGGAGAGTCCTACGAGCAGTACTTC.

V is TRBV5-1 and J is TRBJ2-7, with D possibly TRBD1 on 5 matching bases. Trimming stripped 0 bases from V and 2 bases from J, with 12 bases between. The CDR3 sequence is 15 residues long. Germline values: CDR1 SGHRS, CDR2 YFSETQ. This chain's CDR3 is CASSLVEDSAYEQYF. CDR3 DNA sequence: TGCGCCAGCAGCTTGGTGGAAGACAGTGCCTACGAGCAGTACTTC.

The chain couples TRBV6-5 to TRBJ2-7, with unresolved D. Germline assignment: CDR1 MNHEY and CDR2 SVGAGI. Between the trimmed V and J ends, which lost 0 bases and 0 bases, there was a span of 9 bases. This CDR3 has 15 amino acids. CDR3 protein: CASSYSVWSSYEQYF. CDR3 nucleotides: TGTGCCAGCAGTTACTCGGTATGGAGCTCCTACGAGCAGTACTTC.

This clonotype was counted between two and nine times. A much larger clone is a single base away; this may be a read error. This sequence joins TRBV28 and TRBJ2-7; D gene ambiguous. The CDR3 length is 12 residues. The V gene's germline CDR1 is MDHEN and CDR2 SYDVKM. Here the CDR3 reads CASSLLYYERYF. For the CDR3, the DNA is TGTGCCAGCAGTTTATTGTACTACGAGCGGTACTTC.

This clonotype was observed at least ten times. The CDR3 spells CASSLDAWTAVGGYTF. The CDR3 DNA sequence: TGTGCCAGCAGCTTAGACGCTTGGACAGCGGTTGGAGGCTACACCTTC. The chain joins TRBV7-9 to TRBJ1-2; D is perhaps TRBD1 (6 bases). V gave up 1 base and J gave up 8 bases, with 20 bases separating them. Germline assignment: CDR1 SEHNR and CDR2 FQNEAQ (reference sequence). The CDR3 length is 16 residues.

This clonotype was seen repeatedly, ten times or more. V is TRBV30 and J is TRBJ1-1, with D maybe TRBD1 (5 bases). Germline assignment: CDR1 GTSNPN and CDR2 SVGIG (reference sequence). Trimming shortened V by 1 base and J by 4 bases, and 16 bases separated the two germline ends. The CDR3 spans 15 residues. The CDR3 nucleotides read TGTGCCTGGAGTGGCCCCGGAGGGGAGACCACTGAAGCTTTCTTT. This codes for CAWSGPGGETTEAFF.